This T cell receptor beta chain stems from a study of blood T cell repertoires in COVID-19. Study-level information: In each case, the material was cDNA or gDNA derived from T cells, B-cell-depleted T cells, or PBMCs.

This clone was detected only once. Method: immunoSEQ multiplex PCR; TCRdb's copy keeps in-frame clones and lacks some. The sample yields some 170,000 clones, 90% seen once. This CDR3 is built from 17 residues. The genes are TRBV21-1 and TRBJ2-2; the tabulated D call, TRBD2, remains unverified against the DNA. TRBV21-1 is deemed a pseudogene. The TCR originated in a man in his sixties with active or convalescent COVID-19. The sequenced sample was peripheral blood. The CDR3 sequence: CASSRLTGGPGTGELFF. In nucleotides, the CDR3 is TGTGCCAGCAGCAGACTCACGGGAGGGCCGGGCACCGGGGAGCTGTTTTTT.